The 22 T cell receptor beta chains in this list originate from one sample, sequenced in a study of T cell responses to AZD1222 COVID-19 vaccine. The assay was immunoSEQ multiplex PCR, and TCRdb's table has in-frame clones only and misses some. The sample lists some 100,000 clones, 86% occurring once. Sequenced here: peripheral blood, sampled 28 days after the second AZD1222 dose. These receptors all stem from an adult who received the AZD1222 COVID-19 vaccine.

This chain connects TRBV19 to TRBJ2-7; tentative D call: TRBD2 (6 bases). With 0 bases removed from V and 5 bases from J, the gap between germline ends came to 17 bases. The CDR3 loop spans 16 amino acids. The germline V gene encodes CDR1 LNHDA and CDR2 SQIVND (reference sequence). The CDR3 loop reads CASSIDGGMIPNEQYF. In nucleotides, the CDR3 is TGTGCCAGTAGTATAGATGGGGGGATGATTCCTAACGAGCAGTACTTC.

The rearrangement joins TRBV7-2 to TRBJ2-5; D remains ambiguous. This CDR3 contains 13 residues. V lost 1 base and J 2 bases, leaving 5 bases between the germline ends. Germline V CDR1 and CDR2: SGHTA, FQGNSA. CDR3 region: CASSLELQETQYF. The CDR3 DNA reads TGTGCCAGCAGCTTAGAACTGCAAGAGACCCAGTACTTC.

The chain is built from TRBV4-2 and TRBJ1-5; D unclear. Germline V lookup: CDR1 LGHNA, CDR2 YNFKEQ. V dropped 0 bases and J dropped 4 bases, with 16 bases sitting between them. The CDR3 runs 17 residues. CDR3 sequence reads: CASSQEIMGQKNQPQHF. The CDR3 DNA sequence: TGTGCCAGCAGCCAAGAGATTATGGGTCAGAAGAATCAGCCCCAGCATTTT.

The chain recombines TRBV24-1 with TRBJ2-5; 9 bases are a match to TRBD1. CDR1 and CDR2 from the germline V gene are KGHDR and SFDVKD. The V segment lost 4 bases and the J segment 5 bases; nucleotides outside the gene matches: 7. The CDR3 is 15 residues long. The CDR3 region is CATSDPHRGRETQYF. The CDR3 DNA follows: TGTGCCACCAGTGACCCACACAGGGGGCGTGAGACCCAGTACTTC.

The chain uses TRBV7-2 and TRBJ2-1; the match to TRBD1 covers 7 bases. CDR3 size: 16 residues. The germline V gene encodes CDR1 SGHTA and CDR2 FQGNSA. V lost 6 bases to trimming and J lost 4 bases; unmatched junction nucleotides: 12. The DNA for the CDR3 is TGTGCCAGCAGGCAAGCCGGGACAGACTTTTACAATGAGCAGTTCTTC. Translated: CASRQAGTDFYNEQFF.

The V gene is TRBV9, the J gene TRBJ2-3, with 11 nucleotides matching TRBD2. Germline CDR1 is SGDLS and CDR2 is YYNGEE. CDR3 length: 16 residues. After removal of 4 bases from V and 6 bases from J, the junction contained 10 bases not matched to a gene. The CDR3 reads CASSPRGGLAEDTQYF. The DNA of the CDR3 is TGTGCCAGCAGCCCAAGGGGGGGACTAGCGGAGGATACGCAGTATTTT. Full variable domain (remainder filled in from reference TRBV9 and TRBJ2-3): DSGVTQTPKHLITATGQRVTLRCSPRSGDLSVYWYQQSLDQGLQFLIQYYNGEERAKGNILERFSAQQFPDLHSELNLSSLELGDSALYFCASSPRGGLAEDTQYFGPGTRLTVL.

The chain uses TRBV4-1 and TRBJ1-1, with 9 bases matching TRBD1. The V gene end was trimmed by 1 base and the J gene end by 0 bases; junction bases not matched to a gene: 3. From germline, CDR1 is MGHRA and CDR2 YSYEKL. The CDR3 spans 16 residues. The CDR3 DNA sequence: TGCGCCAGCAGCCAAGTAGGGACAGGGATGAACACTGAAGCTTTCTTT. It codes for CASSQVGTGMNTEAFF.

The V and J genes are TRBV7-9 and TRBJ2-2, with D uncertain. The CDR3 extends over 11 amino acids. Germline V gene lookup returns CDR1 SEHNR and CDR2 FQNEAQ (reference sequence). V shed 8 bases and J shed 6 bases, with 7 bases lying between them. The CDR3 is CASLPPGELFF. The CDR3 DNA follows: TGTGCCAGCCTTCCCCCCGGGGAGCTGTTTTTT.

This clone appeared a few times. The chain recombines TRBV3-1 (or the pseudogene TRBV3-2) with TRBJ2-5, with TRBD2 matching over 10 bases. The CDR3 runs 15 residues. The germline V gene has CDR1 LGHDT and CDR2 YNNKEL (reference sequence). The trim removed 1 base at V and 4 bases at J, leaving 3 bases unmatched. The chain's CDR3 is CASSQASGGAETQYF. DNA for the CDR3: TGTGCCAGCAGCCAAGCGAGCGGGGGGGCAGAGACCCAGTACTTC.

J is TRBJ1-2 and V is TRBV27; D might be TRBD1 (5 bases). Germline loops: CDR1 MNHEY, CDR2 SMNVEV (reference sequence). V was cut by 6 bases and J by 4 bases, with 18 bases left in between. The CDR3 covers 15 residues. The CDR3, as DNA: TGTGCCAGCAGCAAGACAGTAACTTATATCTATGGCTACACCTTC. Encoded protein: CASSKTVTYIYGYTF.

The CDR3 DNA sequence: TGCGCCAGCAGCCAAAATTCCGGGACAGGGATCTGGGATACGCAGTATTTT. This gives the protein CASSQNSGTGIWDTQYF. V gene TRBV4-1 combines with J gene TRBJ2-3, with TRBD1 matching 9 bases. The CDR3 is made up of 17 amino acids. From germline, CDR1 is MGHRA and CDR2 YSYEKL. Trimming removed 2 bases from V and 6 bases from J; junction bases left unmatched: 12.

The chain combines TRBV7-2 with TRBJ2-1; tentatively, D is TRBD2 (6 bases). The CDR3 contains 16 residues. In germline, CDR1 is SGHTA, CDR2 FQGNSA. Trimming pared 5 bases from V and 5 bases from J, leaving 19 bases between. DNA of the CDR3: TGTGCCAGCAGCCGCGTTTCCGGTAGCGGCGACAATGAGCAGTTCTTC. It yields the protein CASSRVSGSGDNEQFF.

This clone showed up just a few times. The chain recombines TRBV30 with TRBJ2-7, with D tentatively TRBD1 (5 bases). Trimming removed 3 bases at V and 0 bases at J, with 9 bases between. Germline lookup yields CDR1 GTSNPN and CDR2 SVGIG (reference sequence). The CDR3 has 13 amino acids. CDR3 DNA sequence: TGTGCCTGGAGAGGGGAACGCTCCTACGAGCAGTACTTC. The encoded protein is CAWRGERSYEQYF.

This clone was recorded only once. V usage is TRBV9 and J usage is TRBJ2-5; tentative D call: TRBD2 (5 bases). The CDR3 has 16 amino acids. CDR1 is SGDLS and CDR2 is YYNGEE in the germline V gene. V was trimmed by 2 bases and J by 3 bases, leaving 17 bases between them. The CDR3 loop is CASSVSSRGSEETQYF. For the CDR3, the DNA is TGTGCCAGCAGCGTCAGTAGTCGGGGTAGCGAAGAGACCCAGTACTTC.

V and J are TRBV28 and TRBJ1-2; the D gene is possibly TRBD1 (6 bases). The CDR3 is 12 amino acids. Germline CDR1 MDHEN, CDR2 SYDVKM. Deletions cut 6 bases from V and 4 bases from J, with 9 bases between. The CDR3 region has the DNA TGTGCCAGCAGGACAGGAACCTATGGCTACACCTTC. This gives the protein CASRTGTYGYTF.

This chain connects TRBV7-6 to TRBJ2-1; D might be TRBD1 (6 bases). The V gene lost 5 bases and the J gene lost 4 bases, with 18 bases spanning the gap. CDR1 is SGHVS, CDR2 FNYEAQ, per germline. There are 16 residues in the CDR3. The CDR3 region has the DNA TGTGCCAGCAGCCGAAACCCGGGGACACTTTACAATGAGCAGTTCTTC. It specifies CASSRNPGTLYNEQFF. The full variable domain, rest sourced from reference TRBV7-6 and TRBJ2-1, is GAGVSQSPRYKVTKRGQDVALRCDPISGHVSLYWYRQALGQGPEFLTYFNYEAQQDKSGLPNDRFSAERPEGSISTLTIQRTEQRDSAMYRCASSRNPGTLYNEQFFGPGTRLTVL.

V usage is TRBV7-9 and J usage is TRBJ1-3; D not certain. The CDR3 is 14 residues long. V gave up 5 bases and J gave up 4 bases, with 12 bases separating them. Germline V gives CDR1 SEHNR, CDR2 FQNEAQ (reference sequence). CDR3 in amino acids: CASSLLLRGNTIYF. The CDR3 nucleotides are TGTGCCAGCAGCCTACTACTCAGAGGAAACACCATATATTTT.

This clone was seen a handful of times. The chain has TRBV19 and TRBJ2-1; D gene unclear. Trimming cost V 3 bases and J 7 bases, with 7 bases left between them. The germline gives CDR1 LNHDA, CDR2 SQIVND (reference sequence). CDR3 size: 12 residues. The CDR3 DNA follows: TGTGCCAGTAGTATGATAGAGAATGAGCAGTTCTTC. It codes for CASSMIENEQFF.

This sequence joins TRBV5-1 and TRBJ1-2; D is uncertain. CDR1 SGHRS and CDR2 YFSETQ come from the germline V gene. V gave up 1 base and J gave up 2 bases, with 9 bases separating them. This CDR3 is 14 amino acids long. CDR3 coding DNA: TGCGCCAGCAGCTTGAGTGGGCAGAACTATGGCTACACCTTC. Translating it yields CASSLSGQNYGYTF.

The rearrangement uses TRBV11-3 and TRBJ2-1, with D possibly being TRBD1 (6 bases). The CDR3 runs to 15 residues. V dropped 1 base and J dropped 5 bases, with 12 bases sitting between them. Germline lookup yields CDR1 SGHNT and CDR2 YENEEA. The CDR3: CASSLVGTHNNEQFF. The DNA of the CDR3 is TGTGCCAGCAGCTTAGTCGGGACACATAACAATGAGCAGTTCTTC.

Comments on this clone: A much larger clone differs by one base, so this may be a read error. The chain is built from TRBV9 and TRBJ1-1; D remains unclear. With 0 bases removed from V and 0 bases from J, the gap between germline ends came to 3 bases. Germline V gene lookup returns CDR1 SGDLS and CDR2 YYNGEE. The length of the CDR3 is 13 residues. This CDR3 reads CASSVEVNTEAFF. For the CDR3, the DNA is TGTGCCAGCAGCGTAGAGGTGAACACTGAAGCTTTCTTT.

This chain uses TRBV9 with TRBJ2-3, with D perhaps TRBD2 (5 bases). The CDR3 has 15 amino acids. V lost 0 bases to trimming and J lost 5 bases, with 13 bases between them. Looked up from germline, CDR1 is SGDLS and CDR2 is YYNGEE. CDR3 coding DNA: TGTGCCAGCAGCGTAGCCGGGGAGCCGTTAGATACGCAGTATTTT. Translation gives CASSVAGEPLDTQYF.